The 9 T cell receptor beta chains given below trace back to one sample, sequenced in a study of shared clonotypes between healthy human individuals. The data were produced by immunoSEQ multiplex PCR, yet TCRdb's version contains in-frame clones alone and is incomplete. The sample contains roughly 1,800,000 clones, approximately 95% of which appear only once. Naive CD8 cells lacked CD45RO, underwent positive selection for CCR7 and left out terminally differentiated effector memory CD45RA+ cells. Specimen: naive CD8+ T cells sorted from blood. All receptors derive from a man aged 18-30 years in good health.

The rearrangement links TRBV5-6 to TRBJ1-3; 7 positions match TRBD1. Losses at the gene ends were 0 bases for V and 1 base for J; bases not matched to a gene: 1. Germline values: CDR1 SGHDT, CDR2 YYEEEE. This CDR3 region has 15 residues. CDR3 region: CASSLEGASGNTIYF. The CDR3 nucleotides are TGTGCCAGCAGCTTGGAGGGGGCTTCTGGAAACACCATATATTTT. The whole variable domain, filled in from reference TRBV5-6 and TRBJ1-3, reads DAGVTQSPTHLIKTRGQQVTLRCSPKSGHDTVSWYQQALGQGPQFIFQYYEEEERQRGNFPDRFSGHQFPNYSSELNVNALLLGDSALYLCASSLEGASGNTIYFGEGSWLTVV.

The chain employs TRBV10-2 and TRBJ2-5, with a weak D call TRBD2 (6 bases). Per the germline V gene, CDR1 is WSHSY and CDR2 is SAAADI. This CDR3 is built from 15 residues. Trimming shortened V by 6 bases and J by 5 bases, and 19 bases separated the two germline ends. The CDR3: CASRDSGNYWETQYF. The CDR3 nucleotides read TGCGCCAGCAGGGATAGCGGAAACTATTGGGAGACCCAGTACTTC.

This chain connects TRBV2 to TRBJ1-1, with D perhaps matching TRBD1 (5 bases). The germline gives CDR1 SNHLY, CDR2 FYNNEI. Trimming removed 1 base from V and 0 bases from J, with 9 bases in between. The CDR3 is 15 amino acids. CDR3 in DNA: TGTGCCAGCAGTGAAGGGGGGACGCTGAACACTGAAGCTTTCTTT. Translation gives CASSEGGTLNTEAFF. The entire variable domain, with the rest obtained from reference TRBV2 and TRBJ1-1, is as follows: EPEVTQTPSHQVTQMGQEVILRCVPISNHLYFYWYRQILGQKVEFLVSFYNNEISEKSEIFDDQFSVERPDGSNFTLKIRSTKLEDSAMYFCASSEGGTLNTEAFFGQGTRLTVV.

This sequence joins TRBV7-9 and TRBJ2-5, with TRBD2 identical over 11 bases. The CDR3 loop spans 14 amino acids. Losses at the gene ends were 5 bases for V and 4 bases for J; bases not matched to a gene: 3. In germline, CDR1 is SEHNR, CDR2 FQNEAQ (reference sequence). The CDR3 region is CASSELAGVETQYF. The DNA of the CDR3 is TGTGCCAGCAGCGAACTAGCGGGGGTAGAGACCCAGTACTTC. The full variable domain, in which reference TRBV7-9 and TRBJ2-5 provide the parts outside the CDR3, is DTGVSQNPRHKITKRGQNVTFRCDPISEHNRLYWYRQTLGQGPEFLTYFQNEAQLEKSRLLSDRFSAERPKGSFSTLEIQRTEQGDSAMYLCASSELAGVETQYFGPGTRLLVL.

V is TRBV27 and J is TRBJ2-7; no firm D call. Looked up from germline, CDR1 is MNHEY and CDR2 is SMNVEV (reference sequence). This CDR3 is built from 13 residues. The V end lost 2 bases, the J end lost 3 bases, and 8 bases lay between the germline ends. The CDR3 loop reads CASSLQQYYEQYF. As DNA, the CDR3 is TGTGCCAGCAGTTTACAACAGTACTACGAGCAGTACTTC.

V gene TRBV11-2 combines with J gene TRBJ1-2; 7 nucleotides agree with TRBD1. There are 15 residues in the CDR3. Germline V gene data show CDR1 as SGHAT and CDR2 as FQNNGV. V dropped 5 bases and J dropped 5; count of bases not matched to a gene: 11. CDR3 in DNA: TGTGCCAGCAGCACTTTAACAGGGGAGGGATATGGCTACACCTTC. It specifies CASSTLTGEGYGYTF. Variable domain in full (rest from reference TRBV11-2 and TRBJ1-2): EAGVAQSPRYKIIEKRQSVAFWCNPISGHATLYWYQQILGQGPKLLIQFQNNGVVDDSQLPKDRFSAERLKGVDSTLKIQPAKLEDSAVYLCASSTLTGEGYGYTFGSGTRLTVV.

The CDR3 loop reads CASSLAWRTVQETQYF. The CDR3 coding sequence is TGTGCCAGCAGCTTAGCTTGGAGGACGGTCCAAGAGACCCAGTACTTC. The chain combines TRBV7-6 with TRBJ2-5, with TRBD2 as a possible D gene (5 bases). The V end lost 0 bases, the J end lost 1 base, and 12 bases lay between the germline ends. The CDR3 runs 16 residues. CDR1 and CDR2 (germline): SGHVS, FNYEAQ.

The V and J genes are TRBV30 and TRBJ2-1; D possibly corresponds to TRBD1 (5 bases). CDR1 is GTSNPN, CDR2 SVGIG, per germline (reference sequence). V was shortened by 0 bases and J by 0 bases, with 12 bases between the two germline ends. CDR3 size: 16 residues. CDR3 sequence: CAWSVTIDSSYNEQFF. DNA for the CDR3: TGTGCCTGGAGTGTCACCATAGACAGCTCCTACAATGAGCAGTTCTTC. Complete variable domain (other parts from reference TRBV30 and TRBJ2-1): SQTIHQWPATLVQPVGSPLSLECTVEGTSNPNLYWYRQAAGRGLQLLFYSVGIGQISSEVPQNLSASRPQDRQFILSSKKLLLSDSGFYLCAWSVTIDSSYNEQFFGPGTRLTVL.

The DNA for the CDR3 is TGTGCCAGCAGCTCGGCGAGGGGGATGTTCAGTGGCTACACCTTC. It codes for CASSSARGMFSGYTF. The chain uses TRBV11-1 and TRBJ1-2; D might be TRBD1 (6 bases). Germline CDR1 is SGHAT and CDR2 is FQDESV (reference sequence). V was pared by 4 bases and J by 7 bases, with 19 bases between. This CDR3 contains 15 residues.